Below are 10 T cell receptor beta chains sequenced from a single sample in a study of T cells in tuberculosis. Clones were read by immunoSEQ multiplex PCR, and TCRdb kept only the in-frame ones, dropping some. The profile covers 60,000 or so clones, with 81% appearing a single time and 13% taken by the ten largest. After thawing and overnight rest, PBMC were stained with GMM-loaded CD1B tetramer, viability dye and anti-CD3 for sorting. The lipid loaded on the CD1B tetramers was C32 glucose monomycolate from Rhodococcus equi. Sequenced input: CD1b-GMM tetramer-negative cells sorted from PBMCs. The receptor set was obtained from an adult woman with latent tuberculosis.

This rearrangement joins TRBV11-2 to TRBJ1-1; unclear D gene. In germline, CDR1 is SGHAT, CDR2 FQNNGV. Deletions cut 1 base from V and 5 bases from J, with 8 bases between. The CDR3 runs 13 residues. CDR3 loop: CASSLGARTEAFF. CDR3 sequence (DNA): TGTGCCAGCAGCTTAGGGGCCAGGACTGAAGCTTTCTTT.

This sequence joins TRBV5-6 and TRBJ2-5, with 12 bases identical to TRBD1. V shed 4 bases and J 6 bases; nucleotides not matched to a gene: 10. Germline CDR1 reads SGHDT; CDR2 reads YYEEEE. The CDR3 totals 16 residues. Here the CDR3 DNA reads TGTGCCAGCAGCATTCCCGGGACAGGGGGCGCGAAGACCCAGTACTTC. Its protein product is CASSIPGTGGAKTQYF.

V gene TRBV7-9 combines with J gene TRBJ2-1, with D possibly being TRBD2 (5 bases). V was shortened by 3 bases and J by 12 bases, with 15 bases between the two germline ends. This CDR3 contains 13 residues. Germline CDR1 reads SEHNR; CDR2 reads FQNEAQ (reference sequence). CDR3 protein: CASSLGSQVWQFF. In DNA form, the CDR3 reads TGTGCCAGCAGCTTGGGGAGCCAGGTATGGCAGTTCTTC.

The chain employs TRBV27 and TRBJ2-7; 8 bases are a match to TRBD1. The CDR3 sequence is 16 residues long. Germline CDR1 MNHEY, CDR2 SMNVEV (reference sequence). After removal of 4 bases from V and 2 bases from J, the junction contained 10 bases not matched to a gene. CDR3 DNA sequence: TGTGCCAGCAGTTCCCCCTCCAGGGGGCAGACCTACGAGCAGTACTTC. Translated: CASSSPSRGQTYEQYF.

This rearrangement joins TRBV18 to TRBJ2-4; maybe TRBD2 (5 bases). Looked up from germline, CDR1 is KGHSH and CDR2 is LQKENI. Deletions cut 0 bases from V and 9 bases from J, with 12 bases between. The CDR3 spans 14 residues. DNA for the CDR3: TGTGCCAGCTCACCACCTGAGGGCTTCGGCATTCAGTACTTC. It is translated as CASSPPEGFGIQYF.

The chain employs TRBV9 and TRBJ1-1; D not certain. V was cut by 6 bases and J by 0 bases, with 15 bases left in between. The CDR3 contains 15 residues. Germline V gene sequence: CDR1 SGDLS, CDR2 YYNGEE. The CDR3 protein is CASTTLAVMNTEAFF. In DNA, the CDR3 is TGTGCCAGCACCACTCTGGCGGTTATGAACACTGAAGCTTTCTTT.

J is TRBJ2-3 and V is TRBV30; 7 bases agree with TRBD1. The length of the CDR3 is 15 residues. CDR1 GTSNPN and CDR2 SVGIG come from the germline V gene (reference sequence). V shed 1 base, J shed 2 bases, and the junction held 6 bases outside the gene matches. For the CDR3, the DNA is TGTGCCTGGAGTGGGGATCAGGGGGTCACAGATACGCAGTATTTT. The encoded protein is CAWSGDQGVTDTQYF.

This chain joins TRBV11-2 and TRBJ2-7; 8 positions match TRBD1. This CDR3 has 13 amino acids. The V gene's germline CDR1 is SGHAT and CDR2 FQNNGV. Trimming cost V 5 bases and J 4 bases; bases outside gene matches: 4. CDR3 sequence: CASSPRQGYEQYF. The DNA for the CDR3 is TGTGCCAGCAGCCCCCGACAGGGGTACGAGCAGTACTTC.

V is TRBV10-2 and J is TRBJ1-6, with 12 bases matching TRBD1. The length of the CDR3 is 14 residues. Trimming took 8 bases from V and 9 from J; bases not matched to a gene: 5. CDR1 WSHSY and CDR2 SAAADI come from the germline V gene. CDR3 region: CASQGTGGVSPLHF. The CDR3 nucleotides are TGCGCCAGCCAAGGGACAGGGGGCGTTTCACCCCTCCACTTT.

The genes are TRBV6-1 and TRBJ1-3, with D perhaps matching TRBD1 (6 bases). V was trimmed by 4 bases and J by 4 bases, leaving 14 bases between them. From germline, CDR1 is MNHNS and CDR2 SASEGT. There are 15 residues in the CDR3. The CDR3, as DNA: TGTGCCAGCAGTGTTGGACAGATAAAAGGAAACACCATATATTTT. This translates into CASSVGQIKGNTIYF.